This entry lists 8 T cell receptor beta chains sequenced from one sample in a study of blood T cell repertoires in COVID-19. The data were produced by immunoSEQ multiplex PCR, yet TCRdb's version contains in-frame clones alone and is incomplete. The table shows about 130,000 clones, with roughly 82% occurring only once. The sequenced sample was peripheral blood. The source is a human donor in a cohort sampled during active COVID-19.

The CDR3 protein is CASSRRAGVTDTQYF. CDR3 sequence (DNA): TGTGCCAGCAGCCGAAGAGCGGGGGTCACAGATACGCAGTATTTT. The chain employs TRBV11-2 and TRBJ2-3, with 8 bases identical to TRBD2. The CDR3 consists of 15 residues. With V trimmed by 5 bases and J by 2 bases, 6 bases remained unmatched. Germline V CDR1 and CDR2: SGHAT, FQNNGV. Variable domain in full (rest from reference TRBV11-2 and TRBJ2-3): EAGVAQSPRYKIIEKRQSVAFWCNPISGHATLYWYQQILGQGPKLLIQFQNNGVVDDSQLPKDRFSAERLKGVDSTLKIQPAKLEDSAVYLCASSRRAGVTDTQYFGPGTRLTVL.

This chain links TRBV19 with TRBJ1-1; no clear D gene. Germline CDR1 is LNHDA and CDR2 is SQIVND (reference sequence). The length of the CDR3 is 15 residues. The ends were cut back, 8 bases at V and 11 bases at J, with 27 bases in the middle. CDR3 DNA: TGTGCCAGTGCGAGCTTTGGCACTTCGGAACTAAGGGCTTTCTTT. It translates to CASASFGTSELRAFF.

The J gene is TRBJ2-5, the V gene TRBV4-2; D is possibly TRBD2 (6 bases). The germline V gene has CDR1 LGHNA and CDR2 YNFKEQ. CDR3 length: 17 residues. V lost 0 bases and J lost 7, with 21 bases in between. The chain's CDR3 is CASSQEDRGRGLATQYF. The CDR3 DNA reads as TGTGCCAGCAGCCAAGAAGACCGGGGCCGGGGACTTGCGACCCAGTACTTC.

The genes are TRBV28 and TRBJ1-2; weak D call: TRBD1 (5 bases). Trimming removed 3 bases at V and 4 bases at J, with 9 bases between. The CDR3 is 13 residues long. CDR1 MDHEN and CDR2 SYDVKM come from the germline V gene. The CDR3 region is CASSFTGPYGYTF. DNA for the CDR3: TGTGCCAGCAGTTTCACAGGCCCCTATGGCTACACCTTC.

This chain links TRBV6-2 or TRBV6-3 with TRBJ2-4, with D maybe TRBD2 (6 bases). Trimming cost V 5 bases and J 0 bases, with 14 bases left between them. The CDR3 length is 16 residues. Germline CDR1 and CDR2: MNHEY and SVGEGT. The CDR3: CASSSLAVLAKNIQYF. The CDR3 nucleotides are TGTGCCAGCAGTAGTTTAGCGGTATTAGCCAAAAACATTCAGTACTTC.

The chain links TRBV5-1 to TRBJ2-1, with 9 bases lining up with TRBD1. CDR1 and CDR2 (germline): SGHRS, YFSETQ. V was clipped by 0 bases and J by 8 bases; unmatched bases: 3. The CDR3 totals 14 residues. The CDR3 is CASSLDRGLDEQFF. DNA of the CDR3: TGCGCCAGCAGCTTGGACAGGGGGCTCGATGAGCAGTTCTTC.

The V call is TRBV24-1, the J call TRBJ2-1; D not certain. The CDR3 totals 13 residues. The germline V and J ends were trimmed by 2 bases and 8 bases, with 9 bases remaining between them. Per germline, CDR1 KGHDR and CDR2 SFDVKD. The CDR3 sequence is CATSDSGWDEQFF. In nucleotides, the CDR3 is TGTGCCACCAGTGATTCCGGGTGGGATGAGCAGTTCTTC.

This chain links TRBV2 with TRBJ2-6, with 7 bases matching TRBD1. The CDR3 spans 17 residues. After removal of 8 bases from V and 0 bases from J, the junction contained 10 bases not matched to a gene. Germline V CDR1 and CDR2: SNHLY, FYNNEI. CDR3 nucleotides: TGTGCCAGCTTGGGACAGCCCCTTTTCTCTGGGGCCAACGTCCTGACTTTC. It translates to CASLGQPLFSGANVLTF.